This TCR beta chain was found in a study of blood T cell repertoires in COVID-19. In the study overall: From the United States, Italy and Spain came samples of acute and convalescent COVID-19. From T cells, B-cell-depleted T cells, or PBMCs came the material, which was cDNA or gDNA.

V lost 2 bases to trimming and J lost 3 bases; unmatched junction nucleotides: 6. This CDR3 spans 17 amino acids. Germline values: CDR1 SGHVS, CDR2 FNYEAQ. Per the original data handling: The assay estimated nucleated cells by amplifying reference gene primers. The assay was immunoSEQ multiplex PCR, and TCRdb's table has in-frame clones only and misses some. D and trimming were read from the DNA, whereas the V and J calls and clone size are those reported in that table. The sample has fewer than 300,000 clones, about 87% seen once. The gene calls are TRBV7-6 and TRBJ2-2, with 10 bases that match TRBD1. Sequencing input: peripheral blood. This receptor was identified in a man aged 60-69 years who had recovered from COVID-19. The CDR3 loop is CASSLMATGGYTGELFF. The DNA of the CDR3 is TGTGCCAGCAGCTTAATGGCGACAGGGGGCTACACCGGGGAGCTGTTTTTT.